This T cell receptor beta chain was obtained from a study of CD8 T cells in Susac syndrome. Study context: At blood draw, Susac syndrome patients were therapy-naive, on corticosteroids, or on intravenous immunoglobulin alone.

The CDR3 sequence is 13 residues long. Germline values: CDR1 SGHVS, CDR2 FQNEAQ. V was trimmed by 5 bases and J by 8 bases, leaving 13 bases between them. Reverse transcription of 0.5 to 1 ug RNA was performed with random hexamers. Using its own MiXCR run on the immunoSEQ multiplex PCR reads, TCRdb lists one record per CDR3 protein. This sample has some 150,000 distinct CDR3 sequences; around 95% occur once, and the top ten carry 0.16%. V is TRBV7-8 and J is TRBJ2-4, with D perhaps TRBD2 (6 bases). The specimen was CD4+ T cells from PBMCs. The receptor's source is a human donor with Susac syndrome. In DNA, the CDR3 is TGTGCCAGCAGCATGGAGGGATTGGACATTCAGTACTTC. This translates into CASSMEGLDIQYF.